The next 2 T cell receptor beta chains were all read from a single sample in a study of PD-1 blockade in classical Hodgkin lymphoma. The repertoire was sequenced with immunoSEQ multiplex PCR; TCRdb's copy has only in-frame clones and lacks some. The sample holds 130,000 to 150,000 clones, just under 80% seen once. Each patient's relapse followed autologous stem cell transplantation, and brentuximab vedotin exposure varied. The source was peripheral blood mononuclear cells (PBMCs), collected before the second cycle of nivolumab. The source is a human donor with classical Hodgkin lymphoma.

This clone occurred once. The chain combines TRBV23-1 with TRBJ1-1; no clear D. TRBV23-1 has ORF status, its function being uncertain. This CDR3 is 15 amino acids long. V lost 0 bases and J 1 base, leaving 9 bases between the germline ends. CDR3 sequence: CASSQSRPENTEAFF. As DNA, the CDR3 is TGCGCCAGCAGTCAATCGAGACCTGAGAACACTGAAGCTTTCTTT.

This clone was counted a single time. This chain uses TRBV28 with TRBJ1-2; D perhaps matches TRBD1 (6 bases). The ends were cut back, 7 bases at V and 4 bases at J, with 13 bases in the middle. Germline lookup yields CDR1 MDHEN and CDR2 SYDVKM. This CDR3 is built from 13 residues. CDR3 nucleotides: TGTGCCAGCACGACAGGCCCAGCCTATGGCTACACCTTC. This gives the protein CASTTGPAYGYTF.